The rows below give T cell receptor beta chains drawn from one sample of a study of OX40 agonist ivuxolimab in advanced cancers. Repertoires were generated with immunoSEQ multiplex PCR, while TCRdb's copy carries only in-frame clones and drops some. The sample has some 150,000 clones, 90% seen once. The material was CD4+ or CD8+ T cells sorted from blood, obtained in a trial of the OX40 agonist ivuxolimab. Source of these receptors: an adult with an advanced solid tumor such as melanoma, head and neck, liver or kidney cancer. The CDR3 runs from the conserved cysteine through the conserved F or W. The D gene is left open where the match is weak. Clone size is stated in some rows and not others, as once, few, many or a class when expanded.

d_gene	v_gene	j_gene	abundance	CDR3aa	CDR3nt
.	TRBV9	TRBJ1-1	.	CASSVDAGPSTEAFF	TGTGCCAGCAGCGTAGACGCAGGGCCAAGCACTGAAGCTTTCTTT
.	TRBV5-1	TRBJ2-1	.	CASSLTDFYNEQFF	TGCGCCAGCAGCTTAACCGACTTTTACAATGAGCAGTTCTTC
.	TRBV28	TRBJ1-5	.	CASSFGGRGNQPQHF	TGTGCCAGCAGCTTCGGGGGGAGAGGCAATCAGCCCCAGCATTTT
.	TRBV5-1	TRBJ1-2	.	CASSFPESVYGYTF	TGCGCCAGCAGCTTCCCAGAAAGTGTCTATGGCTACACCTTC
TRBD1	TRBV18	TRBJ1-1	.	CASSPRQGNTEAFF	TGTGCCAGCTCACCACGACAGGGTAACACTGAAGCTTTCTTT
TRBD1	TRBV30	TRBJ1-2	.	CAWSGRTGLSYGYTF	TGTGCCTGGAGTGGAAGGACAGGGTTATCCTATGGCTACACCTTC
TRBD1	TRBV11-3	TRBJ2-5	.	CASSSGQAQETQYF	TGTGCCAGCAGCTCTGGACAGGCCCAAGAGACCCAGTACTTC
.	TRBV28	TRBJ2-5	.	CASSPPGRGEETQYF	TGTGCCAGCAGTCCCCCGGGGCGCGGGGAAGAGACCCAGTACTTC
.	TRBV14	TRBJ1-2	.	CASSPDRYGYTF	TGTGCCAGCAGTCCAGACCGCTATGGCTACACCTTC
.	TRBV5-1	TRBJ2-2	.	CASSSPANTGELFF	TGCGCCAGCAGCTCCCCTGCGAACACCGGGGAGCTGTTTTTT
TRBD2	TRBV30	TRBJ2-1	.	CAWSPPAGYPYEQFF	TGTGCCTGGAGTCCACCAGCGGGATACCCATATGAGCAGTTCTTC
TRBD1	TRBV28	TRBJ2-2	.	CASSFLTGMDTGELFF	TGTGCCAGCAGTTTCTTGACAGGGATGGACACCGGGGAGCTGTTTTTT
TRBD1	TRBV5-6	TRBJ2-7	.	CASSEGQGISEQYF	TGTGCCAGCAGCGAAGGACAGGGAATTAGCGAGCAGTACTTC
TRBD1	TRBV30	TRBJ2-1	.	CAWRKGASDEQFF	TGTGCCTGGAGGAAGGGGGCTTCGGATGAGCAGTTCTTC
.	TRBV28	TRBJ1-2	.	CASSLVQGNYGYTF	TGTGCCAGCAGTTTAGTTCAGGGGAACTATGGCTACACCTTC
.	TRBV19	TRBJ1-5	.	CASRRDGYSNQPQHF	TGTGCCAGTAGGCGCGACGGGTATAGCAATCAGCCCCAGCATTTT
TRBD2	TRBV30	TRBJ2-1	once	CAWSASGISSYNEQFF	TGTGCCTGGAGTGCTAGCGGGATAAGCTCCTACAATGAGCAGTTCTTC
.	TRBV11-3	TRBJ2-5	.	CASSHYTSGETQYF	TGTGCCAGCAGCCACTACACATCGGGGGAGACCCAGTACTTC